Below, 23 T cell receptor beta chains from the same sample are listed, as sequenced in a study of cytomegalovirus exposure and HLA in healthy donors. A multiplex PCR was run with 60 Vbeta primers and 13 Jbeta primers. Sequenced by immunoSEQ multiplex PCR; TCRdb stores in-frame clones only, minus some. The sample carries around 120,000 clones, around 68% recorded once. Sequencing was performed on PBMCs. Receptors originate from a woman aged 45-60 years in good health and CMV-seropositive.

This sequence joins TRBV6-5 and TRBJ2-7; 10 nucleotides align to TRBD2. Trimming took 2 bases from V and 6 from J; bases not matched to a gene: 7. Germline V gene lookup returns CDR1 MNHEY and CDR2 SVGAGI. The CDR3 sequence is 15 residues long. The CDR3 DNA is TGTGCCAGCAGTTACACCAGCGGGGGGGCCCCCGAGCAGTACTTC. Translation: CASSYTSGGAPEQYF.

The V call is TRBV28, the J call TRBJ2-7, with a weak D call TRBD1 (6 bases). V was pared by 8 bases and J by 4 bases, with 30 bases between. The CDR3 has 18 residues. Germline-derived CDR1 and CDR2 are MDHEN and SYDVKM. CDR3: CASAMAGAVLAVRYEQYF. CDR3 nucleotides: TGTGCCAGCGCCATGGCAGGGGCTGTCCTAGCCGTTCGATACGAGCAGTACTTC.

This clone came up a few times. The V gene is TRBV4-3, the J gene TRBJ1-4; TRBD1 matches 10 bases. CDR3 length: 17 residues. With 5 bases clipped from V and 7 bases from J, the junction kept 13 bases outside the gene matches. In germline, CDR1 is LGHNA, CDR2 YSLEER. The DNA of the CDR3 is TGCGCCAGCAGCGTAAACCGGGACAGGGGAATAAGTGAAAAACTGTTTTTT. Residues: CASSVNRDRGISEKLFF.

This chain uses TRBV6-6 with TRBJ2-7, with a weak D call TRBD1 (6 bases). Trimming removed 0 bases at V and 5 bases at J, with 8 bases between. The CDR3 loop spans 13 amino acids. Germline V CDR1 and CDR2: MNHNY, SVGAGI (reference sequence). The CDR3 protein is CASSYSTGNEQYF. The CDR3 coding sequence is TGTGCCAGCAGTTACTCGACAGGAAACGAGCAGTACTTC.

The chain has TRBV6-1 and TRBJ1-5, with a tentative D call TRBD1 (5 bases). The germline CDR1 and CDR2 sequences are MNHNS and SASEGT. This CDR3 has 13 residues. Trimming took 9 bases from V and 6 from J, leaving 15 bases between them. CDR3 sequence (DNA): TGTGCCAGTATACCGGGGGTTAGTCAGCCCCAGCATTTT. This translates into CASIPGVSQPQHF.

This chain links TRBV10-3 with TRBJ2-1; tentatively, D is TRBD1 (6 bases). Germline-derived CDR1 and CDR2 are ENHRY and SYGVKD. This CDR3 contains 15 residues. Trimming removed 2 bases at V and 5 bases at J, with 13 bases between. In DNA form, the CDR3 reads TGTGCCATCAGTGAGGATCGAACAGGGAACAATGAGCAGTTCTTC. This sequence encodes CAISEDRTGNNEQFF.

As DNA, the CDR3 is TGTGCCAGCAGCTTAAACAGGGGATACGAGCAGTACTTC. It yields the protein CASSLNRGYEQYF. The chain carries TRBV7-2 and TRBJ2-7; 7 positions match TRBD1. Germline-derived CDR1 and CDR2 are SGHTA and FQGNSA. Losses at the gene ends were 2 bases for V and 4 bases for J; bases not matched to a gene: 2. The CDR3 sequence is 13 residues long.

This rearrangement joins TRBV30 to TRBJ1-2; a weak D match, TRBD1 (5 bases). Trimming cost V 3 bases and J 0 bases, with 11 bases left between them. Germline CDR1 is GTSNPN and CDR2 is SVGIG (reference sequence). The CDR3 is made up of 14 amino acids. The CDR3 DNA follows: TGTGCCTGGAGCGATCTACAGGCTAACTATGGCTACACCTTC. Protein product: CAWSDLQANYGYTF.

Comments on this clone: This CDR3 is also generated by other DNA sequences in the sample. This chain links TRBV5-1 with TRBJ2-7; 10 bases are shared with TRBD1. The V segment lost 0 bases and the J segment 4 bases; nucleotides outside the gene matches: 1. The germline CDR1 and CDR2 sequences are SGHRS and YFSETQ. There are 14 residues in the CDR3. The CDR3 sequence is CASSLGTGGYEQYF. CDR3 DNA: TGCGCCAGCAGCTTGGGGACAGGGGGTTACGAGCAGTACTTC.

The rearrangement joins TRBV6-6 to TRBJ1-1; D is undetermined. Per germline, CDR1 MNHNY and CDR2 SVGAGI (reference sequence). With 6 bases removed from V and 0 bases from J, the gap between germline ends came to 11 bases. The CDR3 length is 14 residues. The CDR3 region has the DNA TGTGCCAGCAGCTCCGGTAGTATGAACACTGAAGCTTTCTTT. It codes for CASSSGSMNTEAFF.

The CDR3 nucleotides are TGTGCCAGCAGTGGCGGACCAGGGGGTAAGACCCAGTACTTC. As protein: CASSGGPGGKTQYF. The chain is built from TRBV6-5 and TRBJ2-5; 7 bases fit TRBD1. V lost 5 bases, J lost 6 bases, and 9 bases stayed unmatched. This CDR3 comprises 14 residues. Germline values: CDR1 MNHEY, CDR2 SVGAGI.

The chain links TRBV6-6 to TRBJ2-5; 7 bases are a match to TRBD1. With the DNA end fitting TRBJ2-7 better, the J assignment may be wrong. This CDR3 contains 13 residues. The germline gives CDR1 MNHNY, CDR2 SVGAGI (reference sequence). The CDR3 bases are TGTGCCAGCAGCCGGGGACAGAACTACGAGCAGTACTTC. Protein product: CASSRGQNYEQYF.

The chain is built from TRBV7-9 and TRBJ1-3; tentative D call: TRBD1 (5 bases). The germline gives CDR1 SEHNR, CDR2 FQNEAQ (reference sequence). The CDR3 has 14 amino acids. Trimming took off 5 bases at V and 3 bases at J, with 11 bases between the two ends. The CDR3 spells CASSLQGSGNTIYF. In DNA, the CDR3 is TGTGCCAGCAGCCTTCAGGGAAGTGGAAACACCATATATTTT.

The CDR3 coding sequence is TGTGCCAGCAGCGTAGTAGGCGGGACAGAGACCCAGTACTTC. It is translated as CASSVVGGTETQYF. The V and J genes are TRBV9 and TRBJ2-5, with D tentatively TRBD2 (6 bases). The CDR3 loop spans 14 amino acids. Germline assignment: CDR1 SGDLS and CDR2 YYNGEE. Trimming took 0 bases from V and 4 from J, leaving 10 bases between them.

This clone was seen once. The gene calls are TRBV5-5 and TRBJ1-2; D call uncertain. The CDR3 spans 14 residues. The germline V gene encodes CDR1 SGHKS and CDR2 YYEKEE (reference sequence). Trimming stripped 0 bases from V and 2 bases from J, with 8 bases between. The CDR3 reads CASSLAQYNYGYTF. Here the CDR3 DNA reads TGTGCCAGCAGCTTGGCACAGTACAACTATGGCTACACCTTC.

The rearrangement uses TRBV27 and TRBJ1-2; possible D gene TRBD1, 6 bases. This CDR3 has 12 residues. The germline CDR1 and CDR2 sequences are MNHEY and SMNVEV (reference sequence). Trimming took 4 bases from V and 8 from J, leaving 11 bases between them. The CDR3 nucleotides are TGTGCCAGCAGTTCACCGGGACAAGGCTACACCTTC. It yields the protein CASSSPGQGYTF.

The V call is TRBV9, the J call TRBJ2-7, with 8 nucleotides matching TRBD1. Germline trimming cut 4 bases from V and 0 bases from J; bases unmatched to any gene: 3. CDR3 length: 14 residues. Germline V gives CDR1 SGDLS, CDR2 YYNGEE. The CDR3 loop is CASSRDRSSYEQYF. The CDR3 DNA follows: TGTGCCAGCAGCCGGGACAGGAGCTCCTACGAGCAGTACTTC.

The chain carries TRBV19 and TRBJ2-1; 9 nucleotides match TRBD2. Trimming removed 1 base from V and 4 bases from J; junction bases left unmatched: 5. The CDR3 sequence is 16 residues long. Germline V gene sequence: CDR1 LNHDA, CDR2 SQIVND (reference sequence). The CDR3 loop reads CASSIVPTSGYNEQFF. CDR3 in DNA: TGTGCCAGTAGTATAGTACCGACTAGCGGATACAATGAGCAGTTCTTC.

The J gene is TRBJ1-5, the V gene TRBV5-1; maybe TRBD1 (5 bases). Germline-derived CDR1 and CDR2 are SGHRS and YFSETQ. The CDR3 consists of 15 residues. The V and J ends lost 0 bases and 5 bases respectively, with 12 bases between them. Written as DNA, the CDR3 is TGCGCCAGCAGCTTGGTCGGGACTGATGATCAGCCCCAGCATTTT. The encoded protein is CASSLVGTDDQPQHF.

The chain has TRBV30 and TRBJ2-7, with TRBD2 identical over 10 bases. J lost 5 bases, V lost 0 bases, and 10 bases had no gene match. Germline values: CDR1 GTSNPN, CDR2 SVGIG (reference sequence). CDR3 length: 16 amino acids. The CDR3 nucleotides read TGTGCCTGGAGTGTGGGACTAGCGCCGGGCGTGAACGAGCAGTACTTC. Amino acid sequence: CAWSVGLAPGVNEQYF.

This clone occurred once. The gene calls are TRBV30 and TRBJ2-5; maybe TRBD2 (7 bases). The CDR3 covers 13 residues. In germline, CDR1 is GTSNPN, CDR2 SVGIG (reference sequence). V lost 3 bases to trimming and J lost 0 bases, with 8 bases between them. The CDR3 loop is CAWSGGHQETQYF. In DNA form, the CDR3 reads TGTGCCTGGAGCGGGGGGCACCAAGAGACCCAGTACTTC.

The chain joins TRBV7-9 to TRBJ2-7; the match to TRBD2 covers 8 bases. Germline CDR1 is SEHNR and CDR2 is FQNEAQ (reference sequence). The CDR3 has 13 amino acids. This CDR3 is CVGEVAGLGEQYF. The CDR3 DNA is TGTGTAGGGGAGGTAGCGGGGCTCGGGGAGCAGTACTTC.

V gene TRBV5-4 combines with J gene TRBJ2-7, with 10 bases fitting TRBD1. The V gene's germline CDR1 is SGHNT and CDR2 YYREEE (reference sequence). Trimming cost V 5 bases and J 3 bases; bases outside gene matches: 5. The CDR3 is 14 residues long. CDR3 region: CASRSGTGVYEQYF. The CDR3 nucleotides read TGTGCCAGCAGGTCCGGGACAGGGGTCTACGAGCAGTACTTC.